The next 20 T cell receptor beta chains were all read from a single sample in a study of blood T cell repertoires in COVID-19. TCRdb's copy holds only in-frame clones and misses some; the assay was immunoSEQ multiplex PCR. The sample holds some 250,000 clones, roughly 88% seen once. Sample: peripheral blood. These receptors were collected from a man between 35 and 55 years old with acute or convalescent COVID-19.

This chain uses TRBV19 with TRBJ1-5, with 7 bases that match TRBD1. CDR3 length equals 14 residues. Trimming at V came to 9 bases and at J to 10 bases, leaving 15 bases not matched to a gene. CDR1 and CDR2 (germline): LNHDA, SQIVND (reference sequence). The CDR3 nucleotides are TGTGCCAGCTTAATAACAGGGGCCGGGGGACCCCAGCATTTT. It codes for CASLITGAGGPQHF. Combining the CDR3 with reference TRBV19 and TRBJ1-5 gives the whole variable domain DGGITQSPKYLFRKEGQNVTLSCEQNLNHDAMYWYRQDPGQGLRLIYYSQIVNDFQKGDIAEGYSVSREKKESFPLTVTSAQKNPTAFYLCASLITGAGGPQHFGDGTRLSIL.

The rearrangement uses TRBV3-1 (or the pseudogene TRBV3-2) and TRBJ2-1, with D perhaps TRBD2 (6 bases). The V gene lost 1 base and the J gene lost 6 bases, with 10 bases spanning the gap. The CDR3 extends over 14 amino acids. From germline, CDR1 is LGHDT and CDR2 YNNKEL (reference sequence). As DNA, the CDR3 is TGTGCCAGCAGCCAAGGGCTAGCGACCAATGAGCAGTTCTTC. This codes for CASSQGLATNEQFF.

The chain has TRBV5-4 and TRBJ2-5, with D possibly TRBD1 on 5 matching bases. This CDR3 has 14 amino acids. The V gene lost 0 bases and the J gene lost 7 bases, with 13 bases spanning the gap. CDR1 and CDR2 from the germline V gene are SGHNT and YYREEE (reference sequence). CDR3 nucleotides: TGTGCCAGCAGCTTGGCGGGCAGGGTCGGGACCCAGTACTTC. Its protein is CASSLAGRVGTQYF. Full variable domain (missing parts from reference TRBV5-4 and TRBJ2-5): ETGVTQSPTHLIKTRGQQVTLRCSSQSGHNTVSWYQQALGQGPQFIFQYYREEENGRGNFPPRFSGLQFPNYSSELNVNALELDDSALYLCASSLAGRVGTQYFGPGTRLLVL.

The chain carries TRBV2 and TRBJ2-7, with a weak D call TRBD2 (6 bases). The CDR3 runs to 12 residues. Germline values: CDR1 SNHLY, CDR2 FYNNEI. Deletions cut 2 bases from V and 8 bases from J, with 10 bases between. CDR3 nucleotides: TGTGCCAGCAGTGAATTGGCGGGACAGCAGTACTTC. It specifies CASSELAGQQYF. Together with reference TRBV2 and TRBJ2-7, the CDR3 gives the full variable domain: EPEVTQTPSHQVTQMGQEVILRCVPISNHLYFYWYRQILGQKVEFLVSFYNNEISEKSEIFDDQFSVERPDGSNFTLKIRSTKLEDSAMYFCASSELAGQQYFGPGTRLTVT.

This chain connects TRBV10-1 to TRBJ1-1; TRBD1 matches at 9 bases. V lost 6 bases to trimming and J lost 10 bases; unmatched junction nucleotides: 12. The CDR3 spans 14 residues. Per germline, CDR1 WNHNN and CDR2 SYGVQD (reference sequence). The CDR3 reads CASRASGDRDGAFF. CDR3 nucleotide sequence: TGCGCCAGCAGAGCCTCGGGGGACAGGGACGGAGCTTTCTTT.

The rearrangement links TRBV25-1 to TRBJ1-5, with 7 bases fitting TRBD1. Germline values: CDR1 MGHDK, CDR2 SYGVNS. The CDR3 extends over 14 amino acids. V trimming: 6 bases; J trimming: 0 bases; junction bases outside the gene matches: 2. The CDR3 here is CASSRDSSNQPQHF. CDR3 DNA: TGTGCCAGCAGCCGGGACAGTAGCAATCAGCCCCAGCATTTT.

The chain is built from TRBV19 and TRBJ1-1, with 10 bases identical to TRBD1. This CDR3 is built from 15 residues. CDR1 and CDR2 from the germline V gene are LNHDA and SQIVND (reference sequence). V lost 8 bases and J lost 1; bases outside the gene matches: 7. Written as DNA, the CDR3 is TGTGCCAGTCCCGGGACAGGGGATGGGAACACTGAAGCTTTCTTT. The encoded protein is CASPGTGDGNTEAFF.

V is TRBV9 and J is TRBJ1-1; TRBD1 matches 7 bases. The CDR3 covers 14 residues. J gave up 4 bases and V 5 bases, and 8 bases lay outside the gene matches. Germline V gene data show CDR1 as SGDLS and CDR2 as YYNGEE. The CDR3 sequence: CASSSQGGSTEAFF. CDR3 bases: TGTGCCAGCAGTTCCCAGGGGGGATCCACTGAAGCTTTCTTT.

The genes are TRBV10-2 and TRBJ2-5, with D unclear. V gave up 7 bases and J gave up 2 bases, with 14 bases separating them. This CDR3 region has 14 residues. The germline V gene encodes CDR1 WSHSY and CDR2 SAAADI. CDR3 region: CASTDSTLQETQYF. The CDR3 nucleotides read TGCGCCAGCACCGACTCGACCCTTCAAGAGACCCAGTACTTC.

The CDR3 loop reads CASSSGQWTEAFF. CDR3 coding DNA: TGTGCCAGCAGTTCAGGGCAGTGGACTGAAGCTTTCTTT. This chain connects TRBV12-3 or TRBV12-4 to TRBJ1-1; the D gene is possibly TRBD1 (5 bases). V was trimmed by 4 bases and J by 5 bases, leaving 11 bases between them. This CDR3 has 13 residues.

The chain joins TRBV19 to TRBJ1-2; 7 bases are a match to TRBD1. V lost 7 bases, J lost 4 bases, and 9 bases stayed unmatched. The CDR3 runs 14 residues. Germline loops: CDR1 LNHDA, CDR2 SQIVND (reference sequence). CDR3 loop: CASTPGQNLYGYTF. In nucleotides, the CDR3 is TGTGCCAGTACCCCGGGACAGAACCTCTATGGCTACACCTTC.

The chain links TRBV27 to TRBJ1-4; a possible D gene is TRBD1 (5 bases). V was shortened by 1 base and J by 5 bases, with 5 bases between the two germline ends. The CDR3 runs 13 residues. Per germline, CDR1 MNHEY and CDR2 SMNVEV (reference sequence). DNA for the CDR3: TGTGCCAGCAGTTTATGGGGCAATGAAAAACTGTTTTTT. Protein: CASSLWGNEKLFF.

This chain connects TRBV19 to TRBJ1-5, with 7 bases aligning to TRBD1. CDR3 size: 14 residues. Trimming cost V 8 bases and J 1 base; bases outside gene matches: 5. Germline CDR1 is LNHDA and CDR2 is SQIVND (reference sequence). CDR3 sequence (DNA): TGTGCCAGTTCCCCGACAGGGAGCAATCAGCCCCAGCATTTT. Amino acid sequence: CASSPTGSNQPQHF.

The rearrangement joins TRBV12-3 or TRBV12-4 to TRBJ1-2; D is unresolved. This CDR3 spans 12 amino acids. V lost 5 bases and J 4 bases, leaving 8 bases between the germline ends. CDR3 protein: CASSIQTYGYTF. The CDR3 DNA reads as TGTGCCAGCAGTATACAGACCTATGGCTACACCTTC.

This chain connects TRBV30 to TRBJ1-2; D gene unclear. Germline CDR1 and CDR2: GTSNPN and SVGIG (reference sequence). V was shortened by 4 bases and J by 8 bases, with 8 bases between the two germline ends. The CDR3 sequence is 10 residues long. In nucleotides, the CDR3 is TGTGCCTGGAATGGAGGCGGCTACACCTTC. Translating gives CAWNGGGYTF.

V and J are TRBV7-2 and TRBJ1-1; 7 nucleotides line up with TRBD1. The CDR3 has 14 residues. Germline V gene lookup returns CDR1 SGHTA and CDR2 FQGNSA. With V trimmed by 5 bases and J by 1 base, 4 bases remained unmatched. The CDR3 sequence is CASSANRGNTEAFF. For the CDR3, the DNA is TGTGCCAGCAGCGCGAACAGGGGGAACACTGAAGCTTTCTTT.

The chain links TRBV19 to TRBJ2-7; TRBD1 aligns across 8 bases. Germline V gene lookup returns CDR1 LNHDA and CDR2 SQIVND (reference sequence). The CDR3 runs to 15 residues. Losses at the gene ends were 3 bases for V and 0 bases for J; bases not matched to a gene: 4. Here the CDR3 reads CASSMGQAFSYEQYF. The CDR3 DNA is TGTGCCAGTAGTATGGGACAGGCATTCTCCTACGAGCAGTACTTC.

The chain recombines TRBV6-2 or TRBV6-3 with TRBJ2-7; D is possibly TRBD1 (6 bases). Germline CDR1 reads MNHEY; CDR2 reads SVGEGT. The V gene lost 0 bases and the J gene lost 4 bases, with 13 bases spanning the gap. This CDR3 region has 15 residues. Here the CDR3 reads CASSYSPLTGYEQYF. In DNA form, the CDR3 reads TGTGCCAGCAGTTACTCACCCCTGACAGGATACGAGCAGTACTTC.

This chain joins TRBV11-2 and TRBJ1-2, with unresolved D. The CDR3 totals 13 residues. Trimming removed 2 bases at V and 8 bases at J, with 12 bases between. Looked up from germline, CDR1 is SGHAT and CDR2 is FQNNGV. CDR3 nucleotides: TGTGCCAGCAGCTTACTTTGGGGAGGCGGCTACACCTTC. It is translated as CASSLLWGGGYTF.

CDR3 sequence reads: CASSPESGGELFF. CDR3 bases: TGCGCCAGCAGCCCAGAATCAGGCGGGGAGCTGTTTTTT. The chain couples TRBV5-1 to TRBJ2-2; D is undetermined. V lost 4 bases to trimming and J lost 7 bases, with 11 bases between them. The germline V gene encodes CDR1 SGHRS and CDR2 YFSETQ. This CDR3 contains 13 residues.